The text below deals with one T cell receptor (beta chain). The table came from immunoSEQ multiplex PCR; TCRdb's copy has only in-frame clones and leaves some out. The table includes 130,000 or so clones, 83% detected once. The V gene lost 8 bases and the J gene lost 2 bases, with 12 bases spanning the gap. The CDR3 sequence is 13 residues long. Germline CDR1 is SEHNR and CDR2 is FQNEAQ (reference sequence). This sample was taken from a study of radiation and T cells in renal cell carcinoma. Time point here: baseline pretreatment blood. Indicated treatment: 15 Gy SBRT to primary tumor, nephrectomy 4 weeks later.

This TCR came from a woman aged 50 to 60 with renal cell carcinoma. The source was blood, collected from a patient whose treatment included radiotherapy and nephrectomy. The rearrangement joins TRBV7-9 to TRBJ1-2; possibly TRBD1 for D (5 bases). In DNA, the CDR3 is TGTGCCAGCGTACCCTGGGGCAACTATGGCTACACCTTC. Protein: CASVPWGNYGYTF.